Following are 32 T cell receptor beta chains from one sample sequenced in a study of T cells in Graves' hyperthyroidism and ophthalmopathy. RNA transcripts yielded amplified TCR beta CDR3 regions. The HTBI primer set drove a first-round RT-PCR of the TCR CDR3. TCRdb redid the calling of the multiplex PCR reads with MiXCR, one entry per CDR3 protein. The repertoire holds some 510,000 distinct CDR3 sequences, approximately 44% seen once, with just over 8% in the top ten. Sequenced: peripheral blood or thyroid tissue (not recorded which). Receptors originate from a woman aged 18-30 years with Graves' hyperthyroidism.

The rearrangement joins TRBV12-3 or TRBV12-4 to TRBJ1-5; D is undetermined. There are 10 residues in the CDR3. V lost 8 bases, J lost 6 bases, and 5 bases lay in between. CDR3 coding DNA: TGTGCCAGCGGAGGTCAGCCCCAGCATTTT. This gives the protein CASGGQPQHF.

The CDR3 loop is CASSLASTGTVAYEQYF. In DNA form, the CDR3 reads TGTGCCAGCAGCTTAGCCAGCACCGGGACAGTTGCCTACGAGCAGTACTTC. The V call is TRBV7-2, the J call TRBJ2-7, with 7 bases that match TRBD1. The J segment lost 2 bases and the V segment lost 0 bases, leaving 10 bases of the junction unmatched. CDR3 length: 17 residues. Per the germline V gene, CDR1 is SGHTA and CDR2 is FQGNSA. Looking up the rest from reference TRBV7-2 and TRBJ2-7 gives the full variable domain: GAGVSQSPSNKVTEKGKDVELRCDPISGHTALYWYRQSLGQGLEFLIYFQGNSAPDKSGLPSDRFSAERTGGSVSTLTIQRTQQEDSAVYLCASSLASTGTVAYEQYFGPGTRLTVT.

The chain combines TRBV19 with TRBJ2-5; D not certain. The V end lost 3 bases, the J end lost 0 bases, and 11 bases lay between the germline ends. The CDR3 loop spans 15 amino acids. Germline V gene sequence: CDR1 LNHDA, CDR2 SQIVND (reference sequence). CDR3 amino acids: CASSMGNSHQETQYF. The CDR3 DNA reads as TGTGCCAGTAGTATGGGGAATTCGCACCAAGAGACCCAGTACTTC.

This clonotype was recorded only once. The chain has TRBV7-2 and TRBJ1-2, with D possibly matching TRBD1 (6 bases). Germline V gene sequence: CDR1 SGHTA, CDR2 FQGNSA. Trimming pared 5 bases from V and 6 bases from J, leaving 16 bases between. The length of the CDR3 is 14 residues. CDR3 amino acids: CASSVNRAQDGYTF. Written as DNA, the CDR3 is TGTGCCAGCAGCGTAAACAGGGCCCAGGATGGCTACACCTTC.

This chain connects TRBV29-1 to TRBJ2-3; 8 bases are shared with TRBD1. The CDR3 is 15 residues long. The ends lost 0 bases at V and 2 bases at J; junction bases unmatched: 4. Germline V CDR1 and CDR2: SQVTM, ANQGSEA. CDR3 sequence: CSVEDPGGYTDTQYF. CDR3 sequence (DNA): TGCAGCGTTGAAGATCCAGGGGGCTACACAGATACGCAGTATTTT.

This clonotype occurred a few times. The genes are TRBV7-9 and TRBJ1-1, with D maybe TRBD1 (5 bases). The V end lost 2 bases, the J end lost 7 bases, and 11 bases lay between the germline ends. In germline, CDR1 is SEHNR, CDR2 FQNEAQ (reference sequence). This CDR3 is 13 amino acids long. This chain's CDR3 is CASSLSRDSEAFF. The CDR3 DNA reads TGTGCCAGCAGCTTAAGCAGGGATAGTGAAGCTTTCTTT.

V and J are TRBV19 and TRBJ1-2; D remains ambiguous. Looked up from germline, CDR1 is LNHDA and CDR2 is SQIVND (reference sequence). CDR3 length equals 14 residues. With 3 bases removed from V and 3 bases from J, the gap between germline ends came to 11 bases. The DNA of the CDR3 is TGTGCCAGTAGTATTCGGCCCCGTGACTATGGCTACACCTTC. As protein: CASSIRPRDYGYTF. The variable domain in full, with the rest retrieved from reference TRBV19 and TRBJ1-2, is DGGITQSPKYLFRKEGQNVTLSCEQNLNHDAMYWYRQDPGQGLRLIYYSQIVNDFQKGDIAEGYSVSREKKESFPLTVTSAQKNPTAFYLCASSIRPRDYGYTFGSGTRLTVV.

This clonotype was seen a handful of times. The chain combines TRBV7-2 with TRBJ1-1, with a weak D call TRBD1 (6 bases). V was clipped by 3 bases and J by 7 bases, with 9 bases between them. Germline V gene lookup returns CDR1 SGHTA and CDR2 FQGNSA. CDR3 length: 12 residues. The CDR3 DNA reads as TGTGCCAGCAGCTTTAACAGGGTTGAAGCTTTCTTT. Amino acids: CASSFNRVEAFF.

This clonotype occurred a few times. The rearrangement links TRBV15 to TRBJ1-4, with unresolved D. Germline lookup yields CDR1 LNHNV and CDR2 YYDKDF (reference sequence). V dropped 1 base and J dropped 9 bases, with 9 bases sitting between them. This CDR3 is 13 amino acids long. CDR3 region: CATSRVLVKKLFF. CDR3 DNA: TGTGCCACCAGCAGAGTGTTGGTGAAAAAACTGTTTTTT. The whole variable domain, filled in from reference TRBV15 and TRBJ1-4, reads DAMVIQNPRYQVTQFGKPVTLSCSQTLNHNVMYWYQQKSSQAPKLLFHYYDKDFNNEADTPDNFQSRRPNTSFCFLDIRSPGLGDTAMYLCATSRVLVKKLFFGSGTQLSVL.

V and J are TRBV25-1 and TRBJ1-2; the D is unclear. Germline CDR1 is MGHDK and CDR2 is SYGVNS. The length of the CDR3 is 13 residues. Trimming took off 6 bases at V and 3 bases at J, with 11 bases between the two ends. The CDR3 DNA follows: TGTGCCAGCAGCCAATACACAGACTATGGCTACACCTTC. It translates to CASSQYTDYGYTF.

This clonotype appeared a few times. This CDR3 is CASSGRTGVTEAFF. CDR3 sequence (DNA): TGTGCCAGCAGTGGCCGGACAGGGGTCACTGAAGCTTTCTTT. The genes are TRBV2 and TRBJ1-1; TRBD1 aligns across 9 bases. V shed 4 bases and J 4 bases; nucleotides not matched to a gene: 4. The CDR3 has 14 amino acids. Germline CDR1 is SNHLY and CDR2 is FYNNEI. The full variable domain, rest sourced from reference TRBV2 and TRBJ1-1, is EPEVTQTPSHQVTQMGQEVILRCVPISNHLYFYWYRQILGQKVEFLVSFYNNEISEKSEIFDDQFSVERPDGSNFTLKIRSTKLEDSAMYFCASSGRTGVTEAFFGQGTRLTVV.

This clonotype was detected only once. A much bigger clone sits one base away, suggesting this may be a read error. In this CDR3 the conserved last residue, phenylalanine or tryptophan, is missing, so a read error is likely. The V and J genes are TRBV7-9 and TRBJ2-7; 9 bases line up with TRBD1. The CDR3 extends over 14 amino acids. The V gene's germline CDR1 is SEHNR and CDR2 FQNEAQ (reference sequence). V shed 6 bases, J shed 3 bases, and the junction held 6 bases outside the gene matches. The CDR3 DNA follows: TGTGCCAGCAGTTACTCGACAGGGGGCTACGAGCAGTACCTC. Its protein product is CASSYSTGGYEQYL.

V is TRBV24-1 and J is TRBJ1-5; 8 positions agree with TRBD1. CDR3 length: 14 residues. Germline trimming cut 9 bases from V and 5 bases from J; bases unmatched to any gene: 8. CDR1 is KGHDR, CDR2 SFDVKD, per germline. The DNA for the CDR3 is TGTGCCACCCCTCCTAGGACAGGGTATCAGCCCCAGCATTTT. Translated, it gives CATPPRTGYQPQHF.

V is TRBV7-2 and J is TRBJ2-7; 8 nucleotides line up with TRBD1. Per germline, CDR1 SGHTA and CDR2 FQGNSA. The CDR3 totals 16 residues. V trimming: 5 bases; J trimming: 3 bases; junction bases outside the gene matches: 12. CDR3 sequence reads: CASSPPTGTGIYEQYF. The DNA for the CDR3 is TGTGCCAGCAGCCCCCCCACCGGGACAGGCATCTACGAGCAGTACTTC.

The chain has TRBV7-9 and TRBJ1-2; 8 nucleotides line up with TRBD1. Losses at the gene ends were 4 bases for V and 1 base for J; bases not matched to a gene: 5. CDR1 SEHNR and CDR2 FQNEAQ come from the germline V gene (reference sequence). The CDR3 is 15 residues long. The CDR3 spells CASSSTGGDNYGYTF. CDR3 DNA: TGTGCCAGCAGCTCCACAGGGGGAGATAACTATGGCTACACCTTC.

The gene calls are TRBV7-8 and TRBJ1-6, with D perhaps matching TRBD1 (6 bases). Trimming removed 3 bases from V and 7 bases from J, with 10 bases in between. The CDR3 loop spans 14 amino acids. CDR1 and CDR2 (germline): SGHVS, FQNEAQ. Written as DNA, the CDR3 is TGTGCCAGCAGCTTGGGGGCTGTCAATTCACCCCTCCACTTT. Translated: CASSLGAVNSPLHF.

CDR3 nucleotide sequence: TGTGCCAGCAGTAAGGCCGACAGGGACACTGAAGCTTTCTTT. Encoded protein: CASSKADRDTEAFF. The chain carries TRBV12-3 or TRBV12-4 and TRBJ1-1, with TRBD1 identical over 7 bases. The CDR3 is 14 amino acids. V dropped 5 bases and J dropped 3; count of bases not matched to a gene: 6.

This clonotype has only a few counts. The chain joins TRBV2 to TRBJ2-7, with TRBD1 as a possible D gene (5 bases). With 7 bases removed from V and 4 bases from J, the gap between germline ends came to 23 bases. From germline, CDR1 is SNHLY and CDR2 FYNNEI. This CDR3 is 16 amino acids long. The DNA for the CDR3 is TGTGCCAGCACCCAAAGGGCCAGGGTAGAGAGGTACGAGCAGTACTTC. Residues: CASTQRARVERYEQYF. The full variable domain, completed using reference TRBV2 and TRBJ2-7, is EPEVTQTPSHQVTQMGQEVILRCVPISNHLYFYWYRQILGQKVEFLVSFYNNEISEKSEIFDDQFSVERPDGSNFTLKIRSTKLEDSAMYFCASTQRARVERYEQYFGPGTRLTVT.

The chain combines TRBV29-1 with TRBJ2-7; D is perhaps TRBD1 (6 bases). V was trimmed by 8 bases and J by 3 bases, leaving 14 bases between them. The CDR3 loop spans 12 amino acids. Germline V CDR1 and CDR2: SQVTM, ANQGSEA. In nucleotides, the CDR3 is TGCAGCCCGAAGAGCAGGGGCTACGAGCAGTACTTC. It yields the protein CSPKSRGYEQYF.

The chain combines TRBV25-1 with TRBJ1-3, with D unclear. V lost 8 bases and J 8 bases, leaving 13 bases between the germline ends. CDR1 is MGHDK and CDR2 is SYGVNS in the germline V gene. The CDR3 length is 12 residues. CDR3 sequence: CASAQIRDTIYF. DNA of the CDR3: TGTGCCAGCGCCCAAATACGGGACACCATATATTTT.

This clonotype appeared a few times. This chain uses TRBV25-1 with TRBJ1-1; the D gene is possibly TRBD1 (5 bases). V lost 5 bases and J 0 bases, leaving 16 bases between the germline ends. In germline, CDR1 is MGHDK, CDR2 SYGVNS. CDR3 length equals 16 residues. DNA for the CDR3: TGTGCCAGCAGTTTGTATGGGGCAGGTTTGAACACTGAAGCTTTCTTT. It yields the protein CASSLYGAGLNTEAFF.

This clonotype was seen only once. The V and J genes are TRBV10-1 and TRBJ1-6; 9 bases are shared with TRBD1. Germline V lookup: CDR1 WNHNN, CDR2 SYGVQD (reference sequence). The CDR3 has 15 residues. After removal of 0 bases from V and 10 bases from J, the junction contained 4 bases not matched to a gene. The CDR3 region has the DNA TGCGCCAGCAGTGAGTCGGGACAGGGCCGGTCACCCCTCCACTTT. Amino acids: CASSESGQGRSPLHF.

J is TRBJ1-3 and V is TRBV2; TRBD1 might be the D (5 bases). The CDR3 contains 12 residues. CDR1 and CDR2 (germline): SNHLY, FYNNEI. V was trimmed by 8 bases and J by 0 bases, leaving 5 bases between them. The CDR3 coding sequence is TGTGCCAGCGACAGCTCTGGAAACACCATATATTTT. Its protein is CASDSSGNTIYF. Based on the CDR3 plus reference TRBV2 and TRBJ1-3, the full variable domain is EPEVTQTPSHQVTQMGQEVILRCVPISNHLYFYWYRQILGQKVEFLVSFYNNEISEKSEIFDDQFSVERPDGSNFTLKIRSTKLEDSAMYFCASDSSGNTIYFGEGSWLTVV.

Turning to this clonotype: With a much larger clone just one base away, this may be a read error. The chain has TRBV25-1 and TRBJ2-5; D gene uncertain. The V end was cut by 8 bases, the J end by 2 bases, with 12 bases between. The CDR3 totals 13 residues. The V gene's germline CDR1 is MGHDK and CDR2 SYGVNS. The CDR3 sequence is CASLEEAQETQYF. CDR3 sequence (DNA): TGTGCCAGCCTCGAAGAGGCGCAAGAGACCCAGTACTTC.

CDR3 loop: CASSYGTGAYEQYF. Here the CDR3 DNA reads TGTGCCAGCAGTTACGGGACAGGGGCCTACGAGCAGTACTTC. This chain connects TRBV6-5 to TRBJ2-7; 10 bases match TRBD1. V shed 2 bases, J shed 2 bases, and the junction held 0 bases outside the gene matches. This CDR3 region has 14 residues. The V gene's germline CDR1 is MNHEY and CDR2 SVGAGI.

The chain carries TRBV7-3 and TRBJ2-7, with D hard to call. The V end lost 6 bases, the J end lost 6 bases, and 18 bases lay between the germline ends. CDR1 and CDR2 from the germline V gene are SGHTA and FQGTGA. This CDR3 has 14 amino acids. In nucleotides, the CDR3 is TGTGCCAGCAGTTACTCGAAGCAAAGGGTCGAGCAGTACTTC. It codes for CASSYSKQRVEQYF.

This clonotype has just a few counts. The chain uses TRBV7-9 and TRBJ1-2; the D gene is possibly TRBD1 (6 bases). Germline values: CDR1 SEHNR, CDR2 FQNEAQ (reference sequence). The length of the CDR3 is 14 residues. The V end was cut by 5 bases, the J end by 3 bases, with 13 bases between. The CDR3 here is CASSAAGGDYGYTF. CDR3 bases: TGTGCCAGCAGCGCCGCGGGGGGCGACTATGGCTACACCTTC.

A few counts support this clonotype. In this CDR3 the conserved last residue, phenylalanine or tryptophan, is missing, so a read error is likely. No DNA is shown, since the ends of the CDR3 on it are uncertain; the CDR3 is the one TCRdb lists. V and J are TRBV7-2 and TRBJ2-5; the D call TRBD2 from the table was never checked on the DNA. Germline assignment: CDR1 SGHTA and CDR2 FQGNSA. The CDR3 is made up of 8 amino acids, end residues included. The CDR3: CASSLVAG.

The chain joins TRBV10-3 to TRBJ2-2; possibly TRBD1 for D (6 bases). Germline V CDR1 and CDR2: ENHRY, SYGVKD. V was clipped by 10 bases and J by 6 bases, with 21 bases between them. The CDR3 totals 15 residues. The CDR3 spells CASSVTGQHAGELFF. The CDR3 nucleotides are TGTGCCAGCAGCGTAACGGGACAACACGCCGGGGAGCTGTTTTTT.

This clonotype was recorded at least ten times. The chain carries TRBV7-9 and TRBJ1-2, with D possibly TRBD1 on 6 matching bases. V dropped 5 bases and J dropped 4 bases, with 8 bases sitting between them. The CDR3 has 12 residues. Germline lookup yields CDR1 SEHNR and CDR2 FQNEAQ (reference sequence). The CDR3 sequence is CASSEDSYGYTF. The CDR3 nucleotides are TGTGCCAGCAGCGAGGACAGCTATGGCTACACCTTC.

The chain has TRBV7-9 and TRBJ2-5, with 7 nucleotides matching TRBD1. The CDR3 sequence is 15 residues long. Trimming cost V 2 bases and J 2 bases; bases outside gene matches: 5. Germline CDR1 is SEHNR and CDR2 is FQNEAQ (reference sequence). The CDR3 DNA reads as TGTGCCAGCAGCTTATGGGCAGGGGGTCAAGAGACCCAGTACTTC. Translating gives CASSLWAGGQETQYF.

This chain links TRBV7-3 with TRBJ2-2; D not certain. CDR1 and CDR2 (germline): SGHTA, FQGTGA. The V gene lost 2 bases and the J gene lost 4 bases, with 14 bases spanning the gap. The CDR3 length is 16 residues. The CDR3 sequence: CASSLGSSLFTGELFF. The CDR3 nucleotides read TGTGCCAGCAGCTTAGGCTCCAGTCTTTTCACCGGGGAGCTGTTTTTT.